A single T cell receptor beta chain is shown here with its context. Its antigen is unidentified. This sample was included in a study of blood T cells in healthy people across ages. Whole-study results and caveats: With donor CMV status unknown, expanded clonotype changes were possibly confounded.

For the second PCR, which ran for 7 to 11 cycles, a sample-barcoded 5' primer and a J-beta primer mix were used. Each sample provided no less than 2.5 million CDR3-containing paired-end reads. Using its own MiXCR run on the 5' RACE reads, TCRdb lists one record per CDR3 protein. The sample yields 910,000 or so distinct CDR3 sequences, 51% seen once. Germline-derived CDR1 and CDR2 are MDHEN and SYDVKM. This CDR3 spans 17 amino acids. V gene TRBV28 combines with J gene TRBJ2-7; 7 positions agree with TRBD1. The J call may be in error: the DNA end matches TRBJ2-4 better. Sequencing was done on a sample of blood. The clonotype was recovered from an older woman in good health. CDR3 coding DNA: TGTGCCAGCAGTCCCCGGGACAGTAGCCCTATGGGGGACATTCAGTACTTC. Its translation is CASSPRDSSPMGDIQYF.